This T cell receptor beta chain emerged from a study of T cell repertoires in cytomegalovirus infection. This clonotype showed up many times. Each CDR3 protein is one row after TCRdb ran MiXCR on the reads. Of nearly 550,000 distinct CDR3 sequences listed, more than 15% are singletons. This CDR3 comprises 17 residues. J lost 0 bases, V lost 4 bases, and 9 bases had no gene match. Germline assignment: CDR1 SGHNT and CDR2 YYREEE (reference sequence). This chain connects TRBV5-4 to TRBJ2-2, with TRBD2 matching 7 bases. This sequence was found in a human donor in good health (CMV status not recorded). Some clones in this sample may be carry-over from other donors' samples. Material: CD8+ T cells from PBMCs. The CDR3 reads CASSRTTSVPNTGELFF. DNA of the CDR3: TGTGCCAGCAGCCGAACAACTAGCGTCCCGAACACCGGGGAGCTGTTTTTT.